Below, one T cell receptor (beta chain) is given with its context. Antigen specificity is unknown. This sample is drawn from a study of shared clonotypes between healthy human individuals. Findings and limits, study-wide: Some clonotypes were shared by all four sorted-subset donors, while others were not shared. The non-shared ones had lower generation probabilities than the shared ones.

Data came from immunoSEQ multiplex PCR; TCRdb stores just in-frame clones and leaves some out. The data contain roughly 1 million clones, roughly 75% of them seen just once; the ten biggest clones take up around 1.4%. V lost 4 bases and J 2 bases, leaving 12 bases between the germline ends. CDR1 and CDR2 (germline): SQVTM, ANQGSEA. The CDR3 sequence is 14 residues long. This clonotype originated in a man younger than 30 in good health. Sequences were obtained from memory CD4+ T cells sorted from blood. The sample's subset: CD45RA-negative fraction. The chain carries TRBV29-1 and TRBJ2-1; D gene ambiguous. As DNA, the CDR3 is TGCAGCGTTGGGATAAGCTGGGCCTACAATGAGCAGTTCTTC. Its protein product is CSVGISWAYNEQFF.